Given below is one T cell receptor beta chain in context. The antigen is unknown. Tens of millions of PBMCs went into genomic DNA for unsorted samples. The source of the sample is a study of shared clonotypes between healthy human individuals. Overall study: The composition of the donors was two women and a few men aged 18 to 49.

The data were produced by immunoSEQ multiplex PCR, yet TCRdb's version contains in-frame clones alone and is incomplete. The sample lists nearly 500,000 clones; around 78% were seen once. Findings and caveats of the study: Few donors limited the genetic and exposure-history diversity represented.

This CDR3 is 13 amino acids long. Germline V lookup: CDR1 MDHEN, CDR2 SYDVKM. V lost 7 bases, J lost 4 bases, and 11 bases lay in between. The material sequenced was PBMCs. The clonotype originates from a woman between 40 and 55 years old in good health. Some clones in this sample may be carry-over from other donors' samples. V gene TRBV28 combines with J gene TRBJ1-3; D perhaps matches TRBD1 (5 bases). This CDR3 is CASNGGAGNTIYF. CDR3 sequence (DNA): TGTGCCAGCAATGGAGGGGCCGGAAACACCATATATTTT.